This TCR beta chain was recorded in a study of blood T cell repertoires in COVID-19. Background on the study: T cells, B-cell-depleted T cells, or PBMCs supplied cDNA or gDNA.

The assay was immunoSEQ multiplex PCR, and TCRdb's table has in-frame clones only and misses some. Of around 120,000 clones listed, over 70% were seen once; the top ten hold about 2.5%. This sequence was found in a man between 65 and 85 years old with acute or convalescent COVID-19. Sequenced sample: peripheral blood.

CDR3 DNA sequence: TGTGCCAGCAGCCGCCGCGTGGGAGGCCCAGGTGAAAAACTGTTTTTT. It encodes CASSRRVGGPGEKLFF. The V gene is TRBV3-1 (or the pseudogene TRBV3-2), the J gene TRBJ1-4; D is uncertain. The V gene's germline CDR1 is LGHDT and CDR2 YNNKEL (reference sequence). The CDR3 spans 16 residues. V lost 4 bases and J lost 7, with 19 bases in between.